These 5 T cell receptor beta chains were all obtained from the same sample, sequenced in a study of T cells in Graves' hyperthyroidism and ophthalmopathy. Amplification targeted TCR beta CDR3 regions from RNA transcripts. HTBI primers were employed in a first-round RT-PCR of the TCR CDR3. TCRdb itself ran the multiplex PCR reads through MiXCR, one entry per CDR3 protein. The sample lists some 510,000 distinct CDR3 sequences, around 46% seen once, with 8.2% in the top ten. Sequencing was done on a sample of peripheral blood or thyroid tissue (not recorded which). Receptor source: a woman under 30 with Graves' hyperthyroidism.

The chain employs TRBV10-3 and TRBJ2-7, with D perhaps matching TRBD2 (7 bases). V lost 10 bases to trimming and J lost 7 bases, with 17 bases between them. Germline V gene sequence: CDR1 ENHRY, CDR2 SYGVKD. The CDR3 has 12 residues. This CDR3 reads CANRVGGLEQYF. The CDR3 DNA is TGTGCCAACAGAGTCGGGGGGCTTGAGCAGTACTTC.

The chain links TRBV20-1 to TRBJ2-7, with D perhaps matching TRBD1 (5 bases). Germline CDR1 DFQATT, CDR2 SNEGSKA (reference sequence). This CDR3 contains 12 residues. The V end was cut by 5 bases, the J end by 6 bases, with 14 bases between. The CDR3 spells CSAWFERGEQYF. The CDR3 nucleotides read TGCAGTGCTTGGTTCGAAAGGGGCGAGCAGTACTTC.

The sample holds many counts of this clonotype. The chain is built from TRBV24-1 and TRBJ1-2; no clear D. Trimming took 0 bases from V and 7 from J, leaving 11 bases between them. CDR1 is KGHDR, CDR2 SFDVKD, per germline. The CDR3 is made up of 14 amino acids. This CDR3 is CATSDLQGYAGYTF. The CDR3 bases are TGTGCCACCAGTGATTTGCAAGGTTACGCTGGCTACACCTTC.

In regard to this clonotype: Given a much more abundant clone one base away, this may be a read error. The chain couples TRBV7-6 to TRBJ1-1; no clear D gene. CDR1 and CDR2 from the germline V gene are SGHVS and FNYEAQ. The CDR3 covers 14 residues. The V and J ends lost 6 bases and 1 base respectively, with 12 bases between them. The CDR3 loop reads CASSGTEPNTEAFF. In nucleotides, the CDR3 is TGTGCCAGCAGTGGAACAGAACCGAACACTGAAGCTTTCTTT.

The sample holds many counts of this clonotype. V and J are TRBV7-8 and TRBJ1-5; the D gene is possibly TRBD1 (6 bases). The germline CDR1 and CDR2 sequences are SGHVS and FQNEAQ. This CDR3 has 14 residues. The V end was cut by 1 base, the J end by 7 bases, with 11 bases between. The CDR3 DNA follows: TGTGCCAGCAGCTTAGTCGGGGGCGGCCAGCCCCAGCATTTT. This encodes CASSLVGGGQPQHF.